The next 14 T cell receptor beta chains were all read from a single sample in a study of T cells in Graves' hyperthyroidism and ophthalmopathy. Amplification of TCR beta CDR3 regions used RNA as the template. The HTBI primer set served for first-round RT-PCR of the TCR CDR3. TCRdb re-called the multiplex PCR reads with MiXCR, one entry per CDR3 protein. The sample consists of 640,000 or so distinct CDR3 sequences, 12% to 15% of them appearing once. Input material: blood. These receptors were obtained from a woman aged 18 to 35 with Graves' ophthalmopathy.

In its sample, this clonotype was seen a few times. The chain employs TRBV6-1 and TRBJ2-3; TRBD2 aligns across 14 bases. With 5 bases clipped from V and 3 bases from J, the junction kept 10 bases outside the gene matches. The CDR3 runs to 18 residues. The germline CDR1 and CDR2 sequences are MNHNS and SASEGT. CDR3 sequence (DNA): TGTGCCAGCAGTCCACCGGGACTAGCGGGAGCGGGGACAGATACGCAGTATTTT. The encoded protein is CASSPPGLAGAGTDTQYF.

The J gene is TRBJ1-5, the V gene TRBV5-6, with TRBD1 identical over 9 bases. From germline, CDR1 is SGHDT and CDR2 YYEEEE. The CDR3 loop spans 19 amino acids. Trimming at V came to 1 base and at J to 1 base, leaving 12 bases not matched to a gene. CDR3 nucleotides: TGTGCCAGCAGCTTGTTTCTGAGGGACAGGGTTAGAAGCAATCAGCCCCAGCATTTT. Its protein product is CASSLFLRDRVRSNQPQHF.

The V gene is TRBV28, the J gene TRBJ1-5; D ambiguous. CDR1 MDHEN and CDR2 SYDVKM come from the germline V gene. CDR3 length equals 14 residues. Between the trimmed V and J ends, which lost 6 bases and 5 bases, there was a span of 14 bases. The CDR3 region is CASSPISRDQPQHF. In DNA form, the CDR3 reads TGTGCCAGCAGCCCGATTTCAAGGGATCAGCCCCAGCATTTT.

This clonotype showed up many times. The gene calls are TRBV2 and TRBJ1-1; D not certain. V lost 3 bases and J 7 bases, leaving 6 bases between the germline ends. Germline assignment: CDR1 SNHLY and CDR2 FYNNEI. The CDR3 totals 11 residues. CDR3 region: CASSDPLEAFF. CDR3 nucleotides: TGTGCCAGCAGTGACCCCCTTGAAGCTTTCTTT.

There are many counts of this clonotype. V usage is TRBV30 and J usage is TRBJ1-5; a possible D gene is TRBD1 (6 bases). The CDR3 length is 13 residues. Germline V lookup: CDR1 GTSNPN, CDR2 SVGIG (reference sequence). Trimming took off 3 bases at V and 5 bases at J, with 11 bases between the two ends. CDR3 bases: TGTGCCTGGAGCCCTCACAGGGATCAGCCCCAGCATTTT. It is translated as CAWSPHRDQPQHF.

V gene TRBV7-2 combines with J gene TRBJ2-3; 14 bases agree with TRBD2. The V segment lost 2 bases and the J segment 0 bases; nucleotides outside the gene matches: 7. The CDR3 runs to 19 residues. Germline CDR1 SGHTA, CDR2 FQGNSA. This CDR3 reads CASSLRLAGGPLSTDTQYF. CDR3 DNA: TGTGCCAGCAGCTTACGACTAGCGGGAGGGCCTTTGAGCACAGATACGCAGTATTTT.

About this clonotype: A single base separates this from a much larger clone, so it may be a read error. The V call is TRBV13, the J call TRBJ1-2; maybe TRBD1 (6 bases). Germline CDR1 and CDR2: PRHDT and FYEKMQ (reference sequence). Trimming took off 4 bases at V and 6 bases at J, with 12 bases between the two ends. This CDR3 is 13 amino acids long. CDR3 DNA sequence: TGTGCCAGCAGCTCCCGGGACACCGATGGCTACACCTTC. This gives the protein CASSSRDTDGYTF.

This clonotype appeared many times. The genes are TRBV3-1 and TRBJ1-1; D not resolved. This CDR3 is 16 amino acids long. Trimming removed 0 bases at V and 7 bases at J, with 18 bases between. CDR1 is LGHDT, CDR2 YNNKEL, per germline (reference sequence). CDR3 DNA: TGTGCCAGCAGCCAAGATCAATTATGGAGACTCCATGAAGCTTTCTTT. Translation gives CASSQDQLWRLHEAFF.

This clonotype was picked up many times. The rearrangement joins TRBV2 to TRBJ1-5; D may be TRBD1 (5 bases). This CDR3 has 13 residues. Germline V lookup: CDR1 SNHLY, CDR2 FYNNEI. The V and J ends lost 4 bases and 5 bases respectively, with 9 bases between them. The CDR3 sequence is CASSVQEDQPQHF. CDR3 sequence (DNA): TGTGCCAGCAGTGTACAGGAGGATCAGCCCCAGCATTTT.

There are many counts of this clonotype. The chain carries TRBV5-5 and TRBJ2-1; unclear D gene. The ends were cut back, 0 bases at V and 2 bases at J, with 6 bases in the middle. There are 14 residues in the CDR3. The germline V gene has CDR1 SGHKS and CDR2 YYEKEE (reference sequence). The CDR3 DNA reads TGTGCCAGCAGCTTGGTGACGGCCTACAATGAGCAGTTCTTC. As protein: CASSLVTAYNEQFF. Based on the CDR3 plus reference TRBV5-5 and TRBJ2-1, the full variable domain is DAGVTQSPTHLIKTRGQQVTLRCSPISGHKSVSWYQQVLGQGPQFIFQYYEKEERGRGNFPDRFSARQFPNYSSELNVNALLLGDSALYLCASSLVTAYNEQFFGPGTRLTVL.

This clonotype occurred many times. The gene calls are TRBV28 and TRBJ1-5, with D perhaps matching TRBD1 (6 bases). Germline V lookup: CDR1 MDHEN, CDR2 SYDVKM. This CDR3 comprises 17 residues. The germline V and J ends were trimmed by 3 bases and 3 bases, with 18 bases remaining between them. The CDR3 loop reads CASSFRGTRKINQPQHF. CDR3 DNA sequence: TGTGCCAGCAGTTTTAGAGGGACACGCAAAATCAATCAGCCCCAGCATTTT.

The sample holds many counts of this clonotype. For the CDR3, the DNA is TGTGCCAGCAGCCTCTCCCCCGGCAGGGTGGATCAGCCCCAGCATTTT. Protein: CASSLSPGRVDQPQHF. This rearrangement joins TRBV28 to TRBJ1-5; tentatively, D is TRBD1 (5 bases). This CDR3 comprises 16 residues. The V end was cut by 6 bases, the J end by 5 bases, with 20 bases between. Germline CDR1 and CDR2: MDHEN and SYDVKM.

Ten or more counts support this clonotype. The V gene is TRBV9, the J gene TRBJ2-1, with D possibly being TRBD2 (5 bases). The CDR3 covers 16 residues. From germline, CDR1 is SGDLS and CDR2 YYNGEE. V was trimmed by 0 bases and J by 6 bases, leaving 16 bases between them. CDR3 amino acids: CASSVVGLASGNEQFF. As DNA, the CDR3 is TGTGCCAGCAGCGTAGTTGGGCTAGCCTCGGGCAATGAGCAGTTCTTC.

V usage is TRBV27 and J usage is TRBJ2-1; D remains ambiguous. Trimming took 4 bases from V and 2 from J, leaving 12 bases between them. Looked up from germline, CDR1 is MNHEY and CDR2 is SMNVEV (reference sequence). The CDR3 runs to 15 residues. CDR3 sequence: CASSSHRSTYNEQFF. In DNA, the CDR3 is TGTGCCAGCAGTTCCCATAGGAGCACCTACAATGAGCAGTTCTTC.